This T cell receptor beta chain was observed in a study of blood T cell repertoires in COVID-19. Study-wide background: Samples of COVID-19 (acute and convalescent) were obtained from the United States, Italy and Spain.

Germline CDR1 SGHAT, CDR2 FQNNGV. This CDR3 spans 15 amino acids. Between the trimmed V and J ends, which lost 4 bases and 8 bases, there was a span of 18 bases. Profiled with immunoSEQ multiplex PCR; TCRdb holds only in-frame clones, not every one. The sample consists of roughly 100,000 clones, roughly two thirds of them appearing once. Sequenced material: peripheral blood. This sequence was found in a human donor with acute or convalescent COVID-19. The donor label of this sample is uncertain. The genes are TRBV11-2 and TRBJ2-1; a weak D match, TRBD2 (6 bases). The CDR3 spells CASSSLRESVHEQFF. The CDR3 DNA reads TGTGCCAGCAGCTCCCTCCGGGAGTCCGTCCATGAGCAGTTCTTC.